This T cell receptor beta chain emerged from a study of cytomegalovirus exposure and HLA in healthy donors. Whereas donors were nominally healthy upon sampling, unrecorded immune exposures were probable. PCR involved 60 Vbeta and 13 Jbeta primers. Sequenced by immunoSEQ multiplex PCR; TCRdb stores in-frame clones only, minus some. The sample records about 65,000 clones, around four fifths being singletons. This CDR3 has 16 amino acids. J gave up 3 bases and V 0 bases, and 7 bases lay outside the gene matches. Looked up from germline, CDR1 is MGHRA and CDR2 is YSYEKL. Material for sequencing was PBMCs. This TCR was sampled from a girl aged 10 to 17 in good health and CMV-seropositive. The chain is built from TRBV4-1 and TRBJ1-2, with 7 bases aligning to TRBD1. The CDR3 here is CASSQEPAGTDYGYTF. Here the CDR3 DNA reads TGCGCCAGCAGCCAAGAACCCGCCGGGACAGACTATGGCTACACCTTC.